Each of the 16 T cell receptor beta chains below was sequenced from the same sample in a study of T cells after yellow fever vaccination (dated by TCRdb to between 2018 and 2020). Library construction relied on 5' RACE. Data came from an Illumina NovaSeq 6000. The public reads were reprocessed in TCRdb via fastp at Q25 and MiXCR, keeping in-frame beta chains. When rows share a CDR3 protein, they turn into one entry using the most common DNA and genes. The sample table holds about 170,000 distinct CDR3 sequences, of which 11% were seen once. The top ten hold 35% to 40% of the sample. What this sample's treatment or condition label stands for: live attenuated yellow fever vaccine strain. The source material was CD8+ T cells sorted from PBMCs, sampled 15 days after the yellow fever booster vaccination. All receptors derive from a man between 18 and 29 years old who received the YFV17D yellow fever vaccine.

At least ten counts were recorded for this clonotype. CDR3 amino acids: CASGSPPGNTIYF. CDR3 nucleotides: TGTGCTAGTGGTTCTCCCCCTGGAAACACCATATATTTT. The J gene is TRBJ1-3, the V gene TRBV12-5; D not certain. The CDR3 runs to 13 residues. Germline assignment: CDR1 LGHNT and CDR2 FRNRAP. The V end was cut by 4 bases, the J end by 2 bases, with 6 bases between.

V usage is TRBV7-9 and J usage is TRBJ2-7, with unresolved D. Germline V CDR1 and CDR2: SEHNR, FQNEAQ (reference sequence). Trimming shortened V by 0 bases and J by 0 bases, and 9 bases separated the two germline ends. The CDR3 spans 15 residues. CDR3 sequence reads: CASSLASVYSYEQYF. The CDR3 DNA follows: TGTGCCAGCAGCTTAGCATCGGTTTACTCCTACGAGCAGTACTTC.

This chain connects TRBV4-1 to TRBJ2-7; D remains ambiguous. The germline gives CDR1 MGHRA, CDR2 YSYEKL. The CDR3 extends over 13 amino acids. V was pared by 3 bases and J by 3 bases, with 9 bases between. The chain's CDR3 is CASSQELGYEQYF. Written as DNA, the CDR3 is TGCGCCAGCAGCCAGGAGCTGGGCTACGAGCAGTACTTC.

The chain uses TRBV4-3 and TRBJ2-1; D unclear. In germline, CDR1 is LGHNA, CDR2 YSLEER. V lost 0 bases and J 3 bases, leaving 21 bases between the germline ends. CDR3 length equals 19 residues. The CDR3 DNA reads as TGCGCCAGCAGCCAAGATTGGATCCCCCTCCTCGGCAGCTACAATGAGCAGTTCTTC. It codes for CASSQDWIPLLGSYNEQFF.

This clonotype was recorded many times. The CDR3 DNA reads TGTGCCATCAGTGCGCTGACATCGGACGGCCGAGGACACAATGAGCAGTTCTTC. Residues: CAISALTSDGRGHNEQFF. The rearrangement joins TRBV10-3 to TRBJ2-1, with D hard to call. V lost 4 bases, J lost 5 bases, and 24 bases lay in between. Germline V gene data show CDR1 as ENHRY and CDR2 as SYGVKD. This CDR3 is 18 amino acids long.

This clonotype showed up just a few times. The V and J genes are TRBV4-1 and TRBJ2-7, with D unresolved. Germline V CDR1 and CDR2: MGHRA, YSYEKL. The CDR3 loop spans 15 amino acids. Deletions cut 1 base from V and 2 bases from J, with 12 bases between. The CDR3 DNA reads as TGCGCCAGCAGCCAAGGGACCAAACTGGCCTACGAGCAGTACGTC. This translates into CASSQGTKLAYEQYV.

This chain uses TRBV5-4 with TRBJ2-1; 9 positions match TRBD2. CDR1 SGHNT and CDR2 YYREEE come from the germline V gene (reference sequence). CDR3 length: 17 residues. The ends lost 4 bases at V and 4 bases at J; junction bases unmatched: 12. DNA of the CDR3: TGTGCCAGCAGCCGGAGCGGGGGGTACGAGGAATACAATGAGCAGTTCTTC. Protein sequence: CASSRSGGYEEYNEQFF.

Only a few counts were recorded for this clonotype. CDR3 loop: CASSPTVSYEQYF. CDR3 bases: TGTGCCAGCAGCCCTACAGTCTCCTACGAGCAGTACTTC. The chain joins TRBV7-9 to TRBJ2-7; D not certain. This CDR3 contains 13 residues. In germline, CDR1 is SEHNR, CDR2 FQNEAQ (reference sequence). V lost 5 bases, J lost 0 bases, and 8 bases lay in between.

This clonotype was picked up many times. This sequence joins TRBV7-9 and TRBJ2-3; TRBD1 agrees at 8 bases. This CDR3 has 16 residues. V lost 5 bases, J lost 1 base, and 8 bases stayed unmatched. The germline CDR1 and CDR2 sequences are SEHNR and FQNEAQ (reference sequence). The CDR3 protein is CASSPKRTGRTDTQYF. CDR3 bases: TGTGCCAGCAGCCCGAAGAGGACAGGGCGCACAGATACGCAGTATTTT.

The sample holds a few counts of this clonotype. The chain has TRBV20-1 and TRBJ1-1; a possible D gene is TRBD1 (6 bases). Germline-derived CDR1 and CDR2 are DFQATT and SNEGSKA (reference sequence). The CDR3 is 15 residues long. The V and J ends lost 0 bases and 3 bases respectively, with 14 bases between them. The chain's CDR3 is CSARDYREGDTEAFF. The CDR3, as DNA: TGCAGTGCTAGAGATTACAGGGAGGGTGACACTGAAGCTTTCTTT.

This clonotype turned up a few times. This sequence joins TRBV29-1 and TRBJ2-7, with D possibly matching TRBD2 (6 bases). V lost 4 bases and J 4 bases, leaving 14 bases between the germline ends. CDR1 SQVTM and CDR2 ANQGSEA come from the germline V gene. The CDR3 consists of 13 residues. The CDR3 loop is CSVVEGSGYEQYF. CDR3 coding DNA: TGCAGCGTTGTGGAGGGAAGTGGGTACGAGCAGTACTTC.

The genes are TRBV10-3 and TRBJ2-7; TRBD1 is a possible D gene (5 bases). Trimming cost V 3 bases and J 2 bases, with 11 bases left between them. The CDR3 spans 14 residues. CDR1 is ENHRY and CDR2 is SYGVKD in the germline V gene. The CDR3 DNA reads TGTGCCATCAGTGAAGCGCCCAGGGCCTACGAGCAGTACTTC. Amino acid sequence: CAISEAPRAYEQYF.

Only a few counts were recorded for this clonotype. The chain carries TRBV20-1 and TRBJ1-3; 7 nucleotides line up with TRBD1. Unmatched junction bases numbered 6, after V lost 6 bases and J lost 1 base. Germline values: CDR1 DFQATT, CDR2 SNEGSKA (reference sequence). The CDR3 runs to 14 residues. In DNA, the CDR3 is TGCAGTGCCTCCGACAGGGAATCTGGAAACACCATATATTTT. Residues: CSASDRESGNTIYF.

The chain links TRBV6-5 to TRBJ2-3, with 7 bases that match TRBD2. The CDR3 totals 16 residues. Germline V gives CDR1 MNHEY, CDR2 SVGAGI. With 0 bases clipped from V and 2 bases from J, the junction kept 5 bases outside the gene matches. The CDR3 is CASSYSVGGITDTQYF. The DNA for the CDR3 is TGTGCCAGCAGTTACTCGGTGGGGGGGATCACAGATACGCAGTATTTT.

This clonotype has more than one count but fewer than ten. CDR3 sequence reads: CASSVDREANYGYTF. The CDR3 DNA is TGTGCCAGCAGCGTCGACAGGGAAGCTAACTATGGCTACACCTTC. The genes are TRBV9 and TRBJ1-2, with 7 bases matching TRBD1. The CDR3 covers 15 residues. Germline trimming cut 2 bases from V and 0 bases from J; bases unmatched to any gene: 4. Germline CDR1 reads SGDLS; CDR2 reads YYNGEE. The complete variable domain, with remaining parts taken from reference TRBV9 and TRBJ1-2, reads DSGVTQTPKHLITATGQRVTLRCSPRSGDLSVYWYQQSLDQGLQFLIQYYNGEERAKGNILERFSAQQFPDLHSELNLSSLELGDSALYFCASSVDREANYGYTFGSGTRLTVV.

This clonotype was counted between two and nine times. J is TRBJ2-1 and V is TRBV28; D might be TRBD1 or TRBD2, each matching 6 bases. Germline V gene data show CDR1 as MDHEN and CDR2 as SYDVKM. V lost 1 base and J 9 bases, leaving 28 bases between the germline ends. The length of the CDR3 is 19 residues. The CDR3 DNA reads as TGTGCCAGCAGTTTATTGTCTCTTGGGACAAGACTAGTTACGGGTGAGCAGTTCTTC. This translates into CASSLLSLGTRLVTGEQFF. Full variable domain (rest looked up from reference TRBV28 and TRBJ2-1): DVKVTQSSRYLVKRTGEKVFLECVQDMDHENMFWYRQDPGLGLRLIYFSYDVKMKEKGDIPEGYSVSREKKERFSLILESASTNQTSMYLCASSLLSLGTRLVTGEQFFGPGTRLTVL.